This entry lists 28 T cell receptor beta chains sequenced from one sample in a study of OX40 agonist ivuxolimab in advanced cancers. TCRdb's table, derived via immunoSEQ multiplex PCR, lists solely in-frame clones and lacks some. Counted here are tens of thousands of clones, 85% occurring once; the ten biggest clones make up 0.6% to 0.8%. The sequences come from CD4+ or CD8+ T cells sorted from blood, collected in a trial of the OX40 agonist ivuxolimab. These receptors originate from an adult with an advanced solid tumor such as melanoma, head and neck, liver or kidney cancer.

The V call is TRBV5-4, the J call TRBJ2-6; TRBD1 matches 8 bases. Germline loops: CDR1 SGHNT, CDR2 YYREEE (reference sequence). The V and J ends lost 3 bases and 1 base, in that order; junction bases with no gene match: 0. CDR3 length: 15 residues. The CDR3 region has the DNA TGTGCCAGCAGCTGGGACAGGTCTGGGGCCAACGTCCTGACTTTC. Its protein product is CASSWDRSGANVLTF.

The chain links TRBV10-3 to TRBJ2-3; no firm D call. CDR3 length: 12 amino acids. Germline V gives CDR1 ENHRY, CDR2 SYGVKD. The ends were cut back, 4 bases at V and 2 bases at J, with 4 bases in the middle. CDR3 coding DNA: TGTGCCATCAGTGCGGACACAGATACGCAGTATTTT. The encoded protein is CAISADTDTQYF.

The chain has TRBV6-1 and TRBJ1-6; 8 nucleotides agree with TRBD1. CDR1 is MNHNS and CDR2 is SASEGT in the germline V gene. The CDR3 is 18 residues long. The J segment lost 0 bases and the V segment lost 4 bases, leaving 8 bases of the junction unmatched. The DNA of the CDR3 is TGTGCCAGCAGTGGGGGACAGGAATCTAGCTCCTATAATTCACCCCTCCACTTT. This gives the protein CASSGGQESSSYNSPLHF.

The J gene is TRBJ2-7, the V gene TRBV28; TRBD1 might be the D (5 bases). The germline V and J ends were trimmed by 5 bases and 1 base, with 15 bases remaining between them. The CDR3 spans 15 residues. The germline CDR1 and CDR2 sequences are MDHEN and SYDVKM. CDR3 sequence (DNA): TGTGCCAGCAGTCCGCCCATTGGGGCGTCCTACGAGCAGTACTTC. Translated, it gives CASSPPIGASYEQYF.

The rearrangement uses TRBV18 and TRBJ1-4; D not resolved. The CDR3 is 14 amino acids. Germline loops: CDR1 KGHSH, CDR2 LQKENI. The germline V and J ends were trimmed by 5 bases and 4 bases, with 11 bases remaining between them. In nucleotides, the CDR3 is TGTGCCAGCTCATCGACCGAGGTTAATGAAAAACTGTTTTTT. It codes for CASSSTEVNEKLFF.

CDR3 nucleotides: TGTGCCAGCAGCTTCACAGGTTATAATTCACCCCTCCACTTT. Its protein is CASSFTGYNSPLHF. The chain recombines TRBV7-3 with TRBJ1-6, with D perhaps matching TRBD1 (5 bases). The CDR3 totals 14 residues. Germline V gives CDR1 SGHTA, CDR2 FQGTGA. Trimming took off 3 bases at V and 4 bases at J, with 7 bases between the two ends.

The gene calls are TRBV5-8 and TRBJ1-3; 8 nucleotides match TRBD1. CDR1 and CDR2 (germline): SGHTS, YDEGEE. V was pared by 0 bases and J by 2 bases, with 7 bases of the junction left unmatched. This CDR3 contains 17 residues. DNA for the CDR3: TGTGCCAGCAGCTTGGCCGACAGGGGAACGGCTGGAAACACCATATATTTT. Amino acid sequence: CASSLADRGTAGNTIYF.

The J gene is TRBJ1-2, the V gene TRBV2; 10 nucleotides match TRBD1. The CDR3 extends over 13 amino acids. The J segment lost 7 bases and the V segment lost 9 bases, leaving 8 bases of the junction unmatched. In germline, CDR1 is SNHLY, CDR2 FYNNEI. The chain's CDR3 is CASTGTGEAGYTF. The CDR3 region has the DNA TGTGCCAGTACCGGGACAGGGGAGGCTGGCTACACCTTC.

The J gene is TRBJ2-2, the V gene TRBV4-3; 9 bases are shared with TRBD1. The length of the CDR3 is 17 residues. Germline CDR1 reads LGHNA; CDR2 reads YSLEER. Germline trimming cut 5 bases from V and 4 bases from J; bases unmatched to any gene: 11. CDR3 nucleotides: TGCGCCAGCAGCGACATATGGACAGGGGCTGGCACCGGGGAGCTGTTTTTT. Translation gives CASSDIWTGAGTGELFF.

The CDR3 nucleotides are TGTGCCAGCAGCGCCGGACTAGCGGGAGGGGAGCAGTACTTC. This gives the protein CASSAGLAGGEQYF. The chain recombines TRBV7-3 with TRBJ2-7, with 15 positions matching TRBD2. The V gene's germline CDR1 is SGHTA and CDR2 FQGTGA. The V gene end was trimmed by 5 bases and the J gene end by 7 bases; junction bases not matched to a gene: 3. This CDR3 spans 14 amino acids.

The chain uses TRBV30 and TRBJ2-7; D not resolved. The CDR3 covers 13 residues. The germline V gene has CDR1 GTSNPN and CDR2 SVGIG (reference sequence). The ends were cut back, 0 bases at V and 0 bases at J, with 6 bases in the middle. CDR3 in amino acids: CAWSVQRSYEQYF. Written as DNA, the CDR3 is TGTGCCTGGAGTGTACAGCGCTCCTACGAGCAGTACTTC.

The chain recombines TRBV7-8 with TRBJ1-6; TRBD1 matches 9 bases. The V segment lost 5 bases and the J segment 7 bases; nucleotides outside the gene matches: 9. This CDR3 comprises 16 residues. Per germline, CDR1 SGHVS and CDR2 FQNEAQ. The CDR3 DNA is TGTGCCAGCAGCCCAACCCCGGACAGGGGAAATTCACCCCTCCACTTT. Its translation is CASSPTPDRGNSPLHF.

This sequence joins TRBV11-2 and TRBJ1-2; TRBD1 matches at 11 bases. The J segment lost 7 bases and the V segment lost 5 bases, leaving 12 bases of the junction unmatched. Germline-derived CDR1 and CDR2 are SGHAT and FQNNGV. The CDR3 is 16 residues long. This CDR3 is CASSPFTGTGGFGYTF. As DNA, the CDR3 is TGTGCCAGCAGCCCCTTTACCGGGACAGGGGGTTTTGGCTACACCTTC.

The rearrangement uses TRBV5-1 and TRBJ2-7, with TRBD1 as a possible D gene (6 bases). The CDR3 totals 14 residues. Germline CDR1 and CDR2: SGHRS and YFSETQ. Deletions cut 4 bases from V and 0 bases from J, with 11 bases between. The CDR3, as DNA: TGCGCCAGCAGCCCCGGGACACCCTCCTACGAGCAGTACTTC. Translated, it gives CASSPGTPSYEQYF.

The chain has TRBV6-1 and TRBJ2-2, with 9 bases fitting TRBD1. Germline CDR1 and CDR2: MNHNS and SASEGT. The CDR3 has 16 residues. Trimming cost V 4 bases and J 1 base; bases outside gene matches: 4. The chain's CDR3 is CASSGPGQGNTGELFF. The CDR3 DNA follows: TGTGCCAGCAGTGGACCGGGACAGGGGAACACCGGGGAGCTGTTTTTT.

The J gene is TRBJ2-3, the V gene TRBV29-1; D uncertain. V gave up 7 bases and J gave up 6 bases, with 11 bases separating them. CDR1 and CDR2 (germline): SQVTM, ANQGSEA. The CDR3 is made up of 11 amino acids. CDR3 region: CSGERTDTQYF. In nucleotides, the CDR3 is TGCAGCGGAGAAAGGACGGATACGCAGTATTTT.

The CDR3 here is CAWQTGTSFHEQFF. CDR3 nucleotide sequence: TGTGCCTGGCAAACCGGGACTAGTTTCCATGAGCAGTTCTTC. The V and J genes are TRBV30 and TRBJ2-1, with 8 bases lining up with TRBD2. The V gene's germline CDR1 is GTSNPN and CDR2 SVGIG (reference sequence). With V trimmed by 5 bases and J by 8 bases, 11 bases remained unmatched. The CDR3 spans 14 residues. Full variable domain (missing parts from reference TRBV30 and TRBJ2-1): SQTIHQWPATLVQPVGSPLSLECTVEGTSNPNLYWYRQAAGRGLQLLFYSVGIGQISSEVPQNLSASRPQDRQFILSSKKLLLSDSGFYLCAWQTGTSFHEQFFGPGTRLTVL.

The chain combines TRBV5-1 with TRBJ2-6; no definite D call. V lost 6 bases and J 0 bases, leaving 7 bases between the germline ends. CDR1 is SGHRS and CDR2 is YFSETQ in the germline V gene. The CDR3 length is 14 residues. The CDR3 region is CASKEVSGANVLTF. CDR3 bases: TGCGCCAGCAAAGAGGTCTCTGGGGCCAACGTCCTGACTTTC.

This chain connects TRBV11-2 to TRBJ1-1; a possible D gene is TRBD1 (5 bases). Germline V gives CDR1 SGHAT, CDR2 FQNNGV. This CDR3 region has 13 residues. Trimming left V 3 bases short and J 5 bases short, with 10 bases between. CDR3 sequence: CASSFQGETEAFF. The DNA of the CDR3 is TGTGCCAGCAGCTTCCAGGGAGAGACTGAAGCTTTCTTT.

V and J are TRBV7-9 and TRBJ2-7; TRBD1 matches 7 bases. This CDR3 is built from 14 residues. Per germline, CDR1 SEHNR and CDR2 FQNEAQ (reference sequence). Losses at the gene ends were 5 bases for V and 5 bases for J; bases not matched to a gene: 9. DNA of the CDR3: TGTGCCAGCAGCCCACGGGGACAGTCTGACGAGCAGTACTTC. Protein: CASSPRGQSDEQYF.

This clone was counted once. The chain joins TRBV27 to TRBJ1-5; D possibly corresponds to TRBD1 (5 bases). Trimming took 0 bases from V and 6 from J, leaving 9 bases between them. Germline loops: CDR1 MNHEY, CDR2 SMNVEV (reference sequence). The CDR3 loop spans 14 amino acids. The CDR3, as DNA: TGTGCCAGCAGTTTATCCAGGGAAGGTCAGCCCCAGCATTTT. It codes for CASSLSREGQPQHF.

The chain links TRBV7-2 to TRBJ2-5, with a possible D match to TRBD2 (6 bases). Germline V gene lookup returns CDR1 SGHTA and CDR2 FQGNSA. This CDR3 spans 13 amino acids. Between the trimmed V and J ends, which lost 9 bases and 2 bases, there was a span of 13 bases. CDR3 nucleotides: TGTGCCAGTGACCGGGGGAAACAAGAGACCCAGTACTTC. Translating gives CASDRGKQETQYF.

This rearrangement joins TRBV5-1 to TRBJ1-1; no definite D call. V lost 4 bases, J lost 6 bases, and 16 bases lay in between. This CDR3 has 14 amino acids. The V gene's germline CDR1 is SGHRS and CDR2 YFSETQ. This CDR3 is CASSLVGGDSEAFF. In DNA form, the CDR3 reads TGCGCCAGCAGCCTCGTTGGCGGGGATTCTGAAGCTTTCTTT.

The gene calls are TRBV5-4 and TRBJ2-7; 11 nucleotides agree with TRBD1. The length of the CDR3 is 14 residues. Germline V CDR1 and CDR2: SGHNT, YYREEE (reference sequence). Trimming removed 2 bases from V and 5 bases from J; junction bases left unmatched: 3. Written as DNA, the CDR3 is TGTGCCAGCAGCTTCCCGGGACAGGGGGACGAGCAGTACTTC. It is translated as CASSFPGQGDEQYF. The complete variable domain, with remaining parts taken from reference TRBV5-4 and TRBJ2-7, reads ETGVTQSPTHLIKTRGQQVTLRCSSQSGHNTVSWYQQALGQGPQFIFQYYREEENGRGNFPPRFSGLQFPNYSSELNVNALELDDSALYLCASSFPGQGDEQYFGPGTRLTVT.

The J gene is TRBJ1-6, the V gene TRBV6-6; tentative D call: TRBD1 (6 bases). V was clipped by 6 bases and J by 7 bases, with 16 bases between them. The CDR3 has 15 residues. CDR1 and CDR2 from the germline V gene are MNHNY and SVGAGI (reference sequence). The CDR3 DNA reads TGTGCCAGCAGGCCTGGGACATCAGGAAATTCACCCCTCCACTTT. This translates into CASRPGTSGNSPLHF.

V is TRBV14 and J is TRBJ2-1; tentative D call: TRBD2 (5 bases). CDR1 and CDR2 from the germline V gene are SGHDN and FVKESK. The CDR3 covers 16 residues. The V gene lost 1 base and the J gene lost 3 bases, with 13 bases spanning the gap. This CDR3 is CASSQGGRRVYNEQFF. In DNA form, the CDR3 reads TGTGCCAGCAGCCAAGGAGGGCGCAGAGTCTACAATGAGCAGTTCTTC.

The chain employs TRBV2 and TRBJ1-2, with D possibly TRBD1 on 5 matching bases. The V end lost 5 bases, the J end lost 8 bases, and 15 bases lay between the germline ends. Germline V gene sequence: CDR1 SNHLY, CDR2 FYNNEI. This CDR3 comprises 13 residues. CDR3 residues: CASSRDSQWGYTF. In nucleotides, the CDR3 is TGTGCCAGCAGTAGGGACTCCCAGTGGGGCTACACCTTC. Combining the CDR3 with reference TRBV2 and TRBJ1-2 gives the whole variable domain EPEVTQTPSHQVTQMGQEVILRCVPISNHLYFYWYRQILGQKVEFLVSFYNNEISEKSEIFDDQFSVERPDGSNFTLKIRSTKLEDSAMYFCASSRDSQWGYTFGSGTRLTVV.

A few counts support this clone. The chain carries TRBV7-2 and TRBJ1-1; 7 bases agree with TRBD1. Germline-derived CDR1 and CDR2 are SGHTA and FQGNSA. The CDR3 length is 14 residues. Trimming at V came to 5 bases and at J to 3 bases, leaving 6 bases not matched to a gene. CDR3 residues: CASSTQGRDTEAFF. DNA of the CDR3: TGTGCCAGCAGCACACAGGGGAGGGACACTGAAGCTTTCTTT.